The clone carrying this T cell receptor beta chain came up many times. CDR1 and CDR2 (germline): SGHAT, FQDESV (reference sequence). V lost 4 bases and J 7 bases, leaving 17 bases between the germline ends. The CDR3 spans 14 residues. In TCRdb, the 5' RACE reads were re-called with MiXCR into one record per CDR3 protein. The profile shows 30,000 or so distinct CDR3 sequences, 25% to 30% of them singletons. The sorted Tregs were CD4+CD25+CD127-/low cells. The clonotype comes from a female donor with breast cancer. The sequencing input was tumor-infiltrating Tregs sorted from the breast tumor. The rearrangement uses TRBV11-1 and TRBJ2-7; possible D gene TRBD2, 6 bases. In DNA, the CDR3 is TGTGCCAGCAGCTGGGAACTAGCTGCGGGGGAGCAGTACTTC. Amino acid sequence: CASSWELAAGEQYF.